This T cell receptor beta chain is from a study of cytomegalovirus exposure and HLA in healthy donors. Both 60 Vbeta primers and 13 Jbeta primers went into the PCR. Assay: immunoSEQ multiplex PCR; the TCRdb copy retains only in-frame clones and omits some. The sample gives about 190,000 clones, about 88% of which show up once; around 0.3% is in the top ten. Germline trimming cut 4 bases from V and 5 bases from J; bases unmatched to any gene: 13. The germline V gene has CDR1 WSHSY and CDR2 SAAADI. The CDR3 sequence is 16 residues long. The chain has TRBV10-2 and TRBJ1-2; 7 bases line up with TRBD1. Sequencing input: PBMCs. This TCR was sampled from a woman aged 30 to 39 in good health and CMV-seronegative. CDR3 nucleotides: TGCGCCAGCAGTGTTACCAGGGGGTCCCCATCTTATGGCTACACCTTC. Translated: CASSVTRGSPSYGYTF.